This T cell receptor (beta chain) was sequenced during a study of molecular identifiers for immune sequencing clone quantification. The wider study: The replicates split RNA from around 20,000 or 100,000 naive CD8 cells five ways and sequenced four.

This clonotype was seen at least ten times. Its cognate antigen is unknown. Overall study findings and caveats: Over 99% of CMV-specific effector molecules, but under 1% of naive ones, were in clones above 20 copies.

Using its own MiXCR run on the PCR reads, TCRdb lists one record per CDR3 protein. This table has about 500,000 distinct CDR3 sequences, under 30% appearing once. This CDR3 comprises 14 residues. Per germline, CDR1 MGHRA and CDR2 YSYEKL. V dropped 2 bases and J dropped 6 bases, with 11 bases sitting between them. The sample taken for sequencing was naive CD8+ T cells from blood, with Jurkat cell RNA spiked in. Sample subset: FACS-sorted CD8+CD4-CCR7+CD45RA+ naive T cells. This TCR derives from a human donor in good health. Some libraries in this study had Jurkat cell RNA spiked in. This rearrangement joins TRBV4-1 to TRBJ2-1; maybe TRBD1 (6 bases). CDR3 sequence: CASSQSNRVNEQFF. The CDR3 nucleotides are TGCGCCAGCAGCCAATCAAACAGGGTCAATGAGCAGTTCTTC.